Listed below are T cell receptor beta chains from one sample, sequenced in a study of CD8 T cells in ankylosing spondylitis. TCRdb recomputed calls from the 5' RACE reads with MiXCR, one row per CDR3 protein. Here the sample spans around 140,000 distinct CDR3 sequences, approximately 10% being singletons. The specimen sequenced was blood, either unsorted or a sorted T cell fraction (not recorded which). The source is a female donor with ankylosing spondylitis or in good health (not recorded which). CDR3s include the opening cysteine and the closing phenylalanine or tryptophan. D genes are given only for firm matches. Not every row has a clone size; where given, it reads once, few, many or a size class.

>.|many|TRBV10-1|TRBJ2-4
TGCGCCAGCAGTGTGAGTTATCAGGACATTCAGTACTTC
CASSVSYQDIQYF
>.|.|TRBV6-2/TRBV6-3|TRBJ2-7
TGTGCCAGCACGGCAGGCTACGAGCAGTACTTC
CASTAGYEQYF
>TRBD1|many|TRBV5-1|TRBJ2-5
TGCGCCAGCAGCTCCCTGACAGGGGAAGAGACCCAGTACTTC
CASSSLTGEETQYF
>TRBD1|.|TRBV7-9|TRBJ2-7
TGTGCCAGCTTGTCCAGCCAGGGGGCCTACGAGCAGTACTTC
CASLSSQGAYEQYF
>.|.|TRBV20-1|TRBJ2-7
TGCAGTGCTAGCTTACCGGGCCATTCTCCCTACGAGCAGTACTTC
CSASLPGHSPYEQYF
>TRBD2|many|TRBV11-2|TRBJ2-2
TGTGCCAGCAGGAGACTAGCGGGAGGTCGGAGGACCGGGGAGCTGTTTTTT
CASRRLAGGRRTGELFF
>TRBD1|many|TRBV20-1|TRBJ1-6
TGCAGTGCTAGAGTAGACAGGGGAAGTTCACCCCTCCACTTT
CSARVDRGSSPLHF
>.|many|TRBV3-1|TRBJ2-1
TGTGCCAGCAGCCAAGAGTTGGGATCCTACAATGAGCAGTTCTTC
CASSQELGSYNEQFF
>TRBD1|many|TRBV6-6|TRBJ1-2
TGTGCCAGCAGCGTTACAGGGGACTATGGCTACACCTTC
CASSVTGDYGYTF
>.|many|TRBV27|TRBJ1-5
TGTGCCACCTCCCCGTGGGGGAACAATCAGCCCCAGCATTTT
CATSPWGNNQPQHF
>.|many|TRBV19|TRBJ1-1
TGTGCCAGTAGTACGCCGACAGATATAGCTTTCTTT
CASSTPTDIAFF
>.|.|TRBV30|TRBJ2-1
TGTGCCTGGAGTTTAGTTAGCAGCAATGAGCAGTTCTTC
CAWSLVSSNEQFF
>TRBD2|many|TRBV7-8|TRBJ2-1
TGTGCCAGCACCTTGGGCAGCGGGAGAGGTTTGCTAGATGAGCAGTTCTTC
CASTLGSGRGLLDEQFF
>TRBD2|many|TRBV28|TRBJ2-3
TGTGCCAGCAGTAGCGGGGGCAGCACAGATACGCAGTATTTT
CASSSGGSTDTQYF
>TRBD2|many|TRBV4-2|TRBJ2-5
TGTGCCAGCAGCCAAGTCGGAAGCGGGGGGGCAATGGAGACCCAGTACTTC
CASSQVGSGGAMETQYF
>.|many|TRBV7-9|TRBJ1-4
TGTGCCAGCAGCTTGAATGGGCAAGCCCAAGAAAAACTGTTTTTT
CASSLNGQAQEKLFF
>.|many|TRBV7-8|TRBJ2-3
TGTGCCAGCAGCTTCGGGACTGTTAAATGGGATACGCAGTATTTT
CASSFGTVKWDTQYF
>TRBD2|many|TRBV20-1|TRBJ2-1
TGCAGTGCTAGGCCCGGGGGGGTACTTTACAATGAGCAGTTCTTC
CSARPGGVLYNEQFF
>.|many|TRBV10-3|TRBJ2-1
TGTGCCATCAGTGAAGTGGGAGAAGGAGAGCAGTTCTTC
CAISEVGEGEQFF
>TRBD2|many|TRBV2|TRBJ2-2
TGTGCCAGCAGCCTAGCGGGGGCCTACACCGGGGAGCTGTTTTTT
CASSLAGAYTGELFF
>TRBD2|many|TRBV3-1|TRBJ2-7
TGTGCCAGCAGCCCCGGACTAGCCGCCGAGCAGTACTTC
CASSPGLAAEQYF
>TRBD2|many|TRBV24-1|TRBJ2-2
TGTGCCACCAGTGATAGAACTAGCGGGGTGAACACCGGGGAGCTGTTTTTT
CATSDRTSGVNTGELFF
>.|many|TRBV11-2|TRBJ2-5
TGTGCCAGCCGGCGGGGCCACCAAGAGACCCAGTACTTC
CASRRGHQETQYF
>.|many|TRBV30|TRBJ1-2
TGTGCCTGGAGCAGGAGGAACGGTGGCTACACCTTC
CAWSRRNGGYTF
>TRBD2|many|TRBV18|TRBJ2-1
TGTGCCAGCTCACCACTAGCGGGAGATTGGAATGAGCAGTTCTTC
CASSPLAGDWNEQFF
>TRBD1|many|TRBV5-1|TRBJ2-3
TGCGCCAGCTGGACAGGGGGCTCCTCTAGCACAGATACGCAGTATTTT
CASWTGGSSSTDTQYF
>.|.|TRBV29-1|TRBJ2-5
TGCAGCATTCCGTTATTACGGGAGACCCAAGAGACCCAGTACTTC
CSIPLLRETQETQYF
>.|many|TRBV11-2|TRBJ2-2
TGTGCCAGCAGCTTCACTAACACCGGGGAGCTGTTTTTT
CASSFTNTGELFF
>.|many|TRBV5-6|TRBJ1-6
TGTGCCAGCAGCTTGGGTCGGGGGGCCAACCACTTT
CASSLGRGANHF
>.|many|TRBV5-5|TRBJ2-2
TGTGCCAGCAGCTTGGTGATGGGTAACACCGGGGAGCTGTTTTTT
CASSLVMGNTGELFF